These T cell receptor beta chains were read from a single sample in a study of Graves' ophthalmopathy and Graves' hyperthyroidism. One entry per CDR3 protein results from TCRdb running MiXCR on the multiplex PCR reads. Of 650,000 to 900,000 distinct CDR3 sequences listed, 35% to 50% are singletons. Sequencing was carried out using peripheral blood. The receptors here all came from an adult man with Graves' ophthalmopathy. The CDR3 runs from the conserved cysteine through the conserved F or W. The D gene is left open where the match is weak. Not all rows give a size; the values are once, few, many and, for expanded clones, a class.

cdr3_aa,cdr3_nt,clone_size,j_call,v_call,d_call
CAISYHGKSSYNSPLHF,TGTGCCATCAGTTACCACGGGAAGAGCTCCTATAATTCACCCCTCCACTTT,once,TRBJ1-6,TRBV10-3,-
CASSASRGNVNTGELFF,TGTGCCAGCAGCGCGTCAAGGGGGAATGTGAACACCGGGGAGCTGTTTTTT,few,TRBJ2-2,TRBV9,-
CSGRTGSEAFF,TGCAGCGGGCGGACGGGTTCTGAAGCTTTCTTT,many,TRBJ1-1,TRBV29-1,-
CASSKRAGRNYEQYF,TGTGCCAGCAGCAAAAGGGCGGGGAGGAACTACGAGCAGTACTTC,few,TRBJ2-7,TRBV7-2,-
CASSLVTNTGELFF,TGTGCCAGCAGCTTAGTGACGAACACCGGGGAGCTGTTTTTT,many,TRBJ2-2,TRBV5-1,-
CSGWDSNYGYTF,TGCAGCGGTTGGGACAGTAACTATGGCTACACCTTC,many,TRBJ1-2,TRBV29-1,TRBD1
CASSRFPQGGQETQYF,TGTGCCAGCAGCCGATTCCCCCAGGGAGGGCAAGAGACCCAGTACTTC,-,TRBJ2-5,TRBV7-9,TRBD2
CASSLLGYPGDEKLFF,TGTGCCAGCAGCTTACTCGGCTACCCCGGGGATGAAAAACTGTTTTTT,few,TRBJ1-4,TRBV7-9,-
CASSKLGVSNSPLHF,TGTGCCAGCAGCAAGTTAGGGGTGTCTAATTCACCCCTCCACTTT,many,TRBJ1-6,TRBV7-2,-
CASTKGNSGTYEQYF,TGTGCCAGCACCAAAGGCAACAGTGGCACCTACGAGCAGTACTTC,many,TRBJ2-7,TRBV2,-
CAISEGTGFYEHF,TGTGCCATCAGTGAGGGGACAGGGTTCTACGAGCATTTT,-,TRBJ1-5,TRBV10-3,TRBD1
CASSIGRGYYGYTF,TGTGCCAGTAGTATAGGAAGGGGGTACTATGGCTACACCTTC,many,TRBJ1-2,TRBV19,-
CASSQGGWGLGYEQYF,TGTGCCAGCAGCCAAGGGGGTTGGGGTCTGGGCTACGAGCAGTACTTC,few,TRBJ2-7,TRBV4-2,-
CASSFAVQGTEAFF,TGCGCCAGCAGCTTTGCGGTTCAGGGCACTGAAGCTTTCTTT,many,TRBJ1-1,TRBV5-1,-
CASSERLAYEQYF,TGTGCCAGCAGTGAACGGCTGGCCTACGAGCAGTACTTC,-,TRBJ2-7,TRBV2,-
CASKGQYF,TGTGCCAGCAAGGGGCAGTACTTC,-,TRBJ2-7,TRBV2,-
CSTINEGSYGYTF,TGCAGCACCATTAACGAGGGGAGCTATGGCTACACCTTC,-,TRBJ1-2,TRBV29-1,-
CASTTGTDYGYTF,TGTGCCAGCACCACAGGGACGGACTATGGCTACACCTTC,many,TRBJ1-2,TRBV10-3,-
CSARDGGKDNQPQHF,TGCAGTGCTAGGGACGGGGGTAAGGACAATCAGCCCCAGCATTTT,-,TRBJ1-5,TRBV20-1,-
CASTRTGAYGYTF,TGTGCCAGCACCAGGACAGGAGCCTATGGCTACACCTTC,-,TRBJ1-2,TRBV2,TRBD1
CASSQDMYTEAFF,TGTGCCAGCAGCCAAGATATGTACACTGAAGCTTTCTTT,few,TRBJ1-1,TRBV14,-
CASSYPRTGVDTEAFF,TGTGCCAGCAGTTATCCCCGGACAGGGGTAGATACTGAAGCTTTCTTT,few,TRBJ1-1,TRBV10-3,TRBD1
CASSYTRVDPYEQYF,TGTGCCAGCAGCTATACCAGGGTCGATCCCTACGAGCAGTACTTC,many,TRBJ2-7,TRBV7-9,-
CASSRGPNRNYGYTF,TGTGCCAGCAGTCGTGGTCCGAACAGGAACTATGGCTACACCTTC,few,TRBJ1-2,TRBV12-3/TRBV12-4,-
CASSAQGGRDTEAFF,TGTGCCAGCTCAGCACAGGGGGGCAGAGACACTGAAGCTTTCTTT,few,TRBJ1-1,TRBV7-6,TRBD1
CASSRDRGKKLFF,TGTGCCAGCAGCCGGGACAGGGGAAAGAAACTGTTTTTT,-,TRBJ1-4,TRBV7-2,TRBD1
CSVEERGTGFRGYTF,TGCAGCGTTGAAGAGAGAGGGACAGGGTTTCGTGGCTACACCTTC,many,TRBJ1-2,TRBV29-1,TRBD1
CASSQGREETQYF,TGTGCCAGCAGCCAGGGACGGGAAGAGACCCAGTACTTC,many,TRBJ2-5,TRBV7-2,-
CATSDLQGYQETQYF,TGTGCCACCAGTGATTTACAGGGGTACCAAGAGACCCAGTACTTC,few,TRBJ2-5,TRBV24-1,TRBD1
CSARRQGETQYF,TGCAGTGCTAGGCGTCAGGGGGAGACCCAGTACTTC,many,TRBJ2-5,TRBV20-1,-
CAISEALGSSYEQYF,TGTGCCATCAGTGAGGCCCTTGGGAGCTCCTACGAGCAGTACTTC,-,TRBJ2-7,TRBV10-3,-
CSARDLATSNYGYTF,TGCAGTGCTAGAGATCTCGCCACTTCTAACTATGGCTACACCTTC,-,TRBJ1-2,TRBV20-1,-
CASSPKDEQYF,TGTGCCAGCAGCCCAAAAGACGAGCAGTACTTC,many,TRBJ2-7,TRBV7-9,-
CSATSPGTPSYEQYF,TGCAGTGCCACGAGCCCCGGGACCCCTTCCTACGAGCAGTACTTC,-,TRBJ2-7,TRBV20-1,-
CATRSVEAFF,TGTGCCACACGATCGGTTGAAGCTTTCTTT,-,TRBJ1-1,TRBV10-3,-
CASSEDRGPWQETQYF,TGTGCCAGCAGTGAAGACAGGGGGCCGTGGCAAGAGACCCAGTACTTC,-,TRBJ2-5,TRBV2,TRBD1
CASSLDGTGGALGTQYF,TGTGCCAGCAGCTTAGATGGCACCGGGGGGGCGTTGGGGACCCAGTACTTC,-,TRBJ2-5,TRBV7-2,TRBD2
CASSLTTQQGSRSPLHF,TGTGCCAGCAGTTTGACCACTCAACAGGGGAGTCGTTCACCCCTCCACTTT,-,TRBJ1-6,TRBV7-3,TRBD1
CATSSGTPRAGGTEAFF,TGTGCCACCAGCAGCGGGACACCCCGGGCCGGAGGCACTGAAGCTTTCTTT,-,TRBJ1-1,TRBV15,-
CASSLGYTSYEQYF,TGTGCCAGCAGCTTAGGATATACTTCCTACGAGCAGTACTTC,few,TRBJ2-7,TRBV11-3,-
CSATAGRGSSEQYF,TGCAGTGCTACCGCGGGACGGGGGTCGAGCGAGCAGTACTTC,-,TRBJ2-7,TRBV20-1,-
CATSRDRRSYNEQFF,TGTGCCACCAGCCGGGACAGGAGGTCCTACAATGAGCAGTTCTTC,few,TRBJ2-1,TRBV15,TRBD1
CASSGGGSQGNQPQHF,TGTGCCAGCAGTGGCGGCGGCAGTCAGGGCAATCAGCCCCAGCATTTT,many,TRBJ1-5,TRBV2,-
CSVVGEGLGTQYF,TGCAGCGTGGTTGGTGAGGGGCTGGGGACCCAGTACTTC,once,TRBJ2-5,TRBV29-1,-
CASSTRTDGGELFF,TGTGCCAGCAGCACCCGGACAGACGGCGGGGAGCTGTTTTTT,few,TRBJ2-2,TRBV7-9,-
CASGAFQGGGEKLFF,TGTGCCAGCGGCGCTTTCCAGGGGGGAGGTGAAAAACTGTTTTTT,-,TRBJ1-4,TRBV9,TRBD1
CASSESPGKNTEAFF,TGTGCCAGCAGTGAATCGCCAGGGAAGAACACTGAAGCTTTCTTT,-,TRBJ1-1,TRBV10-3,-
CASSDRAERSGYTF,TGCGCCAGCAGTGACCGGGCGGAGAGGAGTGGCTACACCTTC,-,TRBJ1-2,TRBV10-2,-
CASSVRAAGEAFF,TGTGCCAGTAGTGTCCGGGCCGCCGGTGAAGCTTTCTTT,many,TRBJ1-1,TRBV19,-
CASSYSFLADYEQYF,TGTGCCAGCAGTTACTCGTTCCTAGCGGACTACGAGCAGTACTTC,few,TRBJ2-7,TRBV6-5,TRBD2
CASSPLSTSSGELFF,TGCGCCAGCAGCCCACTCTCGACTAGTTCTGGGGAGCTGTTTTTT,-,TRBJ2-2,TRBV5-1,-
CASSSGTGYHSPLHF,TGTGCCAGCAGTTCCGGGACAGGGTATCATTCACCCCTCCACTTT,-,TRBJ1-6,TRBV7-9,TRBD1
CASSQGANTEAFF,TGTGCCAGTAGTCAGGGGGCGAACACTGAAGCTTTCTTT,many,TRBJ1-1,TRBV7-9,TRBD1
CASSVETGGLYEQYF,TGTGCCAGCAGTGTAGAGACAGGGGGCTTATACGAGCAGTACTTC,-,TRBJ2-7,TRBV6-1,TRBD1
CSGIGGFRDGYTF,TGCAGCGGAATCGGGGGGTTTAGGGATGGCTACACCTTC,-,TRBJ1-2,TRBV20-1,-
CASSAGTPNTGELFF,TGTGCCAGCTCAGCCGGGACACCTAACACCGGGGAGCTGTTTTTT,-,TRBJ2-2,TRBV25-1,-
CASSEYDGELFF,TGTGCCAGCAGTGAATACGACGGGGAGCTGTTTTTT,few,TRBJ2-2,TRBV25-1,-
CASSATPRSRTGELFF,TGTGCCAGCAGCGCGACTCCCCGCTCGCGGACCGGGGAGCTGTTTTTT,-,TRBJ2-2,TRBV25-1,-
CSASAAGYEQYF,TGCAGTGCTAGTGCTGCGGGCTACGAGCAGTACTTC,many,TRBJ2-7,TRBV20-1,-